This T cell receptor (beta chain) was found in a study of cytomegalovirus exposure and HLA in healthy donors. Study-level points and caveats: Apart from CMV serostatus, no immune exposure information was available. Cytomegalovirus-associated status was assigned to approximately 160 TCR beta chains.

CDR3 length: 15 residues. Germline CDR1 MDHEN, CDR2 SYDVKM. The trim removed 6 bases at V and 1 base at J, leaving 3 bases unmatched. Points on this clone: The antigen remains undetermined.

13 Jbeta primers and 60 Vbeta primers were used for the PCR. Assay used: immunoSEQ multiplex PCR; TCRdb lists only in-frame clones, some missing. The sample yields roughly 81,000 clones, roughly 73% seen once. The receptor was isolated from a boy between 10 and 17 years old in good health and CMV-seronegative. The sequenced sample was PBMCs. V gene TRBV28 combines with J gene TRBJ2-2; 9 nucleotides agree with TRBD2. This chain's CDR3 is CASSRSGGNTGELFF. The CDR3 region has the DNA TGTGCCAGCAGCCGTAGCGGGGGGAACACCGGGGAGCTGTTTTTT.